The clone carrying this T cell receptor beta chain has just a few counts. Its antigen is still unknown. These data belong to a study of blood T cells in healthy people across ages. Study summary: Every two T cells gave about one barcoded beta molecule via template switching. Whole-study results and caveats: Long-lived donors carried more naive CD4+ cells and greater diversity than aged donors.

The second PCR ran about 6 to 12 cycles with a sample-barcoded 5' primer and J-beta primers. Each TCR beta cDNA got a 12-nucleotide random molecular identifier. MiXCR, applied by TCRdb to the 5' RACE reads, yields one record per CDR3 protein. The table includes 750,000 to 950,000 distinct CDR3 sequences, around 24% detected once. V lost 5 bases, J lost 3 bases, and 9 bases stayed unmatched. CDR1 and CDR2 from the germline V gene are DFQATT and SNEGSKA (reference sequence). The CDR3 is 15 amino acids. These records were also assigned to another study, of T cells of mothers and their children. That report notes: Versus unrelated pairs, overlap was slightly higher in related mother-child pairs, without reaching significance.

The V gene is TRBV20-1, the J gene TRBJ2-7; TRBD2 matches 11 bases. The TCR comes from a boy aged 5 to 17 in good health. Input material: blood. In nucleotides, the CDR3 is TGCAGTGCTGTAGAGACTAGCGGGGCGAACTACGAGCAGTACTTC. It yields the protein CSAVETSGANYEQYF.